This T cell receptor beta chain was identified in a study of Graves' ophthalmopathy and Graves' hyperthyroidism. Findings and limits, study-wide: Most thyroid clonotypes with frequency above 0.001 were detected in blood too.

Clinicians diagnosed using symptoms, serum thyroxine, TRAb, thyroid ultrasound and orbital computed tomography. This clonotype has ten or more counts. Its antigen is undetermined. CDR3 regions of TCR beta were amplified from RNA transcripts. First-round RT-PCR with HTBI primers preceded a second-round multiplex PCR. TCRdb called the multiplex PCR reads again in MiXCR, with one record for every CDR3 protein. The sample gives roughly 420,000 distinct CDR3 sequences, roughly 20% of which show up once; around 3.1% is in the top ten. The germline gives CDR1 SNHLY, CDR2 FYNNEI. V was cut by 7 bases and J by 2 bases, with 9 bases left in between. The CDR3 contains 12 residues.

Sequenced sample: peripheral blood. This sequence originates from a woman in her late teens or twenties with stable Graves' hyperthyroidism. The chain uses TRBV2 and TRBJ2-7, with D possibly TRBD2 on 5 matching bases. Here the CDR3 reads CASNGETYEQYF. The CDR3 bases are TGTGCCAGCAACGGGGAGACCTACGAGCAGTACTTC.